The 10 T cell receptor beta chains listed next were all sequenced from one sample in a study of early T cells in non-severe SARS-CoV-2 infection. TCRdb re-analysed the 5' RACE reads in MiXCR, keeping a single row per CDR3 protein. The table shows 30,000 to 35,000 distinct CDR3 sequences, with roughly 7.1% occurring only once. This specimen was whole blood, taken at baseline. These receptors were obtained from an adult who was a healthcare worker with PCR-confirmed SARS-CoV-2 infection or an uninfected control (not recorded which).

This clonotype appeared many times. The CDR3 region has the DNA TGTGCCAGCAAAGGGTATGAGGACAGAGAAAAACTGTTTTTT. Amino acids: CASKGYEDREKLFF. V usage is TRBV6-6 and J usage is TRBJ1-4; maybe TRBD1 (6 bases). Germline CDR1 and CDR2: MNHNY and SVGAGI (reference sequence). V dropped 7 bases and J dropped 8 bases, with 17 bases sitting between them. This CDR3 spans 14 amino acids.

The J gene is TRBJ2-5, the V gene TRBV7-9; D uncertain. The germline gives CDR1 SEHNR, CDR2 FQNEAQ (reference sequence). Trimming took 6 bases from V and 11 from J, leaving 13 bases between them. The CDR3 covers 11 residues. Here the CDR3 DNA reads TGTGCCAGCAGAGAAGGTGCCCCACAGTACTTC. Translated: CASREGAPQYF.

The gene calls are TRBV3-1 and TRBJ2-3; TRBD1 matches 7 bases. The junction had 6 bases not matched to a gene; V was cut back by 4 bases and J by 11 bases. Germline assignment: CDR1 LGHDT and CDR2 YNNKEL (reference sequence). The CDR3 totals 12 residues. Here the CDR3 DNA reads TGTGCCAGCAGCCTAGCAGGGGGAGTGCAGTATTTT. Its protein product is CASSLAGGVQYF.

The genes are TRBV3-1 and TRBJ2-2; TRBD1 agrees at 9 bases. Germline V CDR1 and CDR2: LGHDT, YNNKEL (reference sequence). V was pared by 4 bases and J by 4 bases, with 7 bases of the junction left unmatched. The CDR3 runs to 16 residues. CDR3 residues: CASSPTGTGSTGELFF. The CDR3 bases are TGTGCCAGCAGCCCTACCGGGACAGGGTCCACCGGGGAGCTGTTTTTT.

CDR3 sequence reads: CASSLHPSGSYEQYF. In nucleotides, the CDR3 is TGTGCCAGCAGTTTACACCCTAGCGGGAGTTACGAGCAGTACTTC. This chain links TRBV28 with TRBJ2-7, with 10 bases that match TRBD2. The CDR3 has 15 amino acids. Per the germline V gene, CDR1 is MDHEN and CDR2 is SYDVKM. With V trimmed by 2 bases and J by 4 bases, 5 bases remained unmatched.

This clonotype came up many times. This chain joins TRBV7-3 and TRBJ2-5, with D perhaps matching TRBD1 or TRBD2 (6 bases each). The CDR3 contains 15 residues. Germline CDR1 is SGHTA and CDR2 is FQGTGA. V was shortened by 4 bases and J by 4 bases, with 16 bases between the two germline ends. The CDR3 reads CASSWQGGGGETQYF. The CDR3 region has the DNA TGTGCCAGCAGCTGGCAAGGAGGGGGTGGAGAGACCCAGTACTTC.

This clonotype was seen more than once but under ten times. J is TRBJ2-5 and V is TRBV4-2, with D perhaps TRBD1 or TRBD2 (6 bases each). This CDR3 region has 18 residues. V dropped 0 bases and J dropped 5 bases, with 22 bases sitting between them. The V gene's germline CDR1 is LGHNA and CDR2 YNFKEQ. CDR3 sequence reads: CASSQDLQGGTAHETQYF. The CDR3 nucleotides are TGTGCCAGCAGCCAAGACCTACAGGGAGGTACGGCCCACGAGACCCAGTACTTC.

The chain combines TRBV11-3 with TRBJ2-1; tentative D call: TRBD2 (6 bases). V lost 3 bases to trimming and J lost 3 bases, with 12 bases between them. CDR1 and CDR2 from the germline V gene are SGHNT and YENEEA. There are 15 residues in the CDR3. The CDR3 spells CASSLGLAGYNEQFF. As DNA, the CDR3 is TGTGCCAGCAGCTTGGGACTGGCGGGCTACAATGAGCAGTTCTTC.

This clonotype was detected many times. DNA for the CDR3: TGCAGCGTTGGAACAAGCTCTGGGGCCAACGTCCTGACTTTC. It codes for CSVGTSSGANVLTF. The genes are TRBV29-1 and TRBJ2-6; D call uncertain. This CDR3 has 14 amino acids. V lost 4 bases to trimming and J lost 0 bases, with 7 bases between them. Germline CDR1 SQVTM, CDR2 ANQGSEA.

This clonotype has ten or more counts. The chain links TRBV28 to TRBJ1-2; D is unclear. The germline V gene encodes CDR1 MDHEN and CDR2 SYDVKM. This CDR3 region has 15 residues. Trimming stripped 5 bases from V and 0 bases from J, with 13 bases between. The CDR3 protein is CASSAVQPANYGYTF. DNA for the CDR3: TGTGCCAGCAGTGCGGTCCAGCCAGCTAACTATGGCTACACCTTC.